Listed below are T cell receptor beta chains from one sample, sequenced in a study of beta chain features in type 1 diabetes. Profiling relied on immunoSEQ multiplex PCR, and the TCRdb table lists in-frame clones only, not all of them. In the table there are some 100,000 clones, 40% of which are singletons. Sequenced material: stem cell memory CD4+ T cells from blood. The receptors were gathered from a woman younger than 30 in good health. Both conserved end residues are part of each CDR3. The order of the fields is V gene, D gene, CDR3 length, clone size, J gene, CDR3 DNA, CDR3 protein. D genes are given only for firm matches. Clone size is stated in some rows and not others, as once, few, many or a class when expanded.

V: TRBV6-5
D: TRBD1
length: 13
size: .
J: TRBJ2-7
DNA: TGTGCCAGCACCAGACAGGGTTGGTACGAGCAGTACTTC
CDR3: CASTRQGWYEQYF

V: TRBV7-9
D: .
length: 14
size: once
J: TRBJ1-1
DNA: TGTGCCAGCAGCCCCGCAGTACGGAACACTGAAGCTTTCTTT
CDR3: CASSPAVRNTEAFF

V: TRBV9
D: .
length: 14
size: .
J: TRBJ2-3
DNA: TGTGCCAGCAGCGTAGTCTTAAGCACAGATACGCAGTATTTT
CDR3: CASSVVLSTDTQYF

V: TRBV28
D: TRBD1
length: 14
size: .
J: TRBJ1-5
DNA: TGTGCCAGCAGTTTTTACACAGGGGGAAAGCCCCAGCATTTT
CDR3: CASSFYTGGKPQHF

V: TRBV7-3
D: .
length: 13
size: .
J: TRBJ2-5
DNA: TGTGCCAGCAGCGAAGGGGGGGCTGAGACCCAGTACTTC
CDR3: CASSEGGAETQYF

V: TRBV27
D: .
length: 15
size: few
J: TRBJ1-5
DNA: TGTGCCAGCAGTTTAACAGGGTGGGCCGGTCAGCCCCAGCATTTT
CDR3: CASSLTGWAGQPQHF

V: TRBV18
D: .
length: 12
size: few
J: TRBJ1-1
DNA: TGTGCCAGCTCACCCCAGGAGGCTGAAGCTTTCTTT
CDR3: CASSPQEAEAFF

V: TRBV7-8
D: TRBD1
length: 12
size: few
J: TRBJ2-7
DNA: TGTGCCAGCAGCTTAGGCCGGGACAGGGCGGCGTTC
CDR3: CASSLGRDRAAF

V: TRBV7-9
D: .
length: 13
size: few
J: TRBJ2-3
DNA: TGTGCCAGCAAGCCAGGAGGGCCCGATACGCAGTATTTT
CDR3: CASKPGGPDTQYF

V: TRBV2
D: TRBD2
length: 15
size: .
J: TRBJ2-5
DNA: TGTGCCAGCAGCGTAGCGGGGACCCCGCAAGAGACCCAGTACTTC
CDR3: CASSVAGTPQETQYF

V: TRBV28
D: .
length: 15
size: .
J: TRBJ2-1
DNA: TGTGCCAGCAGTTTATGGCGATCGAGAGACAATGAGCAGTTCTTC
CDR3: CASSLWRSRDNEQFF

V: TRBV6-6
D: TRBD2
length: 16
size: .
J: TRBJ2-5
DNA: TGTGCCAGCAGTTACCCCGGGGGAGCGGGAGGGGAGACCCAGTACTTC
CDR3: CASSYPGGAGGETQYF

V: TRBV15
D: .
length: 17
size: .
J: TRBJ2-1
DNA: TGTGCCACCAGCAGAGATCTTTCCAGCGGAACCTACAATGAGCAGTTCTTC
CDR3: CATSRDLSSGTYNEQFF

V: TRBV6-5
D: TRBD1
length: 16
size: .
J: TRBJ2-1
DNA: TGTGCCAGCAGTTCGGACAGGGGGCTATTTGGAAATGAGCAGTTCTTC
CDR3: CASSSDRGLFGNEQFF

V: TRBV29-1
D: TRBD1
length: 14
size: .
J: TRBJ2-2
DNA: TGCAGCGCCCGACAGGGGTCCAACACCGGGGAGCTGTTTTTT
CDR3: CSARQGSNTGELFF

V: TRBV29-1
D: .
length: 12
size: .
J: TRBJ2-5
DNA: TGCAGCGTGCGGCGCACCCAAGAGACCCAGTACTTC
CDR3: CSVRRTQETQYF

V: TRBV7-2
D: TRBD1
length: 13
size: few
J: TRBJ1-2
DNA: TGTGCCAGCAGCTTACAGGGGGCCGGGGGCTACACCTTC
CDR3: CASSLQGAGGYTF

V: TRBV7-2
D: .
length: 13
size: few
J: TRBJ1-2
DNA: TGTGCCAGCAGCTTGACAGTACCCTATGGCTACACCTTC
CDR3: CASSLTVPYGYTF

V: TRBV28
D: TRBD2
length: 15
size: .
J: TRBJ2-7
DNA: TGTGCCAGCAGTCCCCGCGGGGGGAGGACCGTCGAGCAGTACTTC
CDR3: CASSPRGGRTVEQYF

V: TRBV2
D: .
length: 15
size: .
J: TRBJ2-7
DNA: TGTGCCAGCAGACCAGGGGCGGGAGCGATCTACGAGCAGTACTTC
CDR3: CASRPGAGAIYEQYF

V: TRBV6-6
D: .
length: 14
size: few
J: TRBJ2-3
DNA: TGTGCCAGCAGTCGGCGTTTAGCCGACGATACGCAGTATTTT
CDR3: CASSRRLADDTQYF

V: TRBV28
D: .
length: 14
size: .
J: TRBJ2-4
DNA: TGTGCCAGCAGGCCACTGGAGGCCAAAAACATTCAGTACTTC
CDR3: CASRPLEAKNIQYF

V: TRBV30
D: TRBD1
length: 12
size: .
J: TRBJ2-3
DNA: TGTGCCGCGAACAGGGGGACAGATACGCAGTATTTT
CDR3: CAANRGTDTQYF

V: TRBV9
D: .
length: 14
size: .
J: TRBJ2-7
DNA: TGTGCCAGCAGCATGTGGGACAAGCCCTACGAGCAGTACTTC
CDR3: CASSMWDKPYEQYF

V: TRBV9
D: .
length: 16
size: .
J: TRBJ1-1
DNA: TGTGCCAGCAGCGCGCAGGGGCCCTCTTCCGATACTGAAGCTTTCTTT
CDR3: CASSAQGPSSDTEAFF

V: TRBV6-6
D: .
length: 13
size: .
J: TRBJ2-7
DNA: TGTGCCAGCAGTTCGGGTCATTACTACGAGCAGTACTTC
CDR3: CASSSGHYYEQYF

V: TRBV2
D: .
length: 12
size: .
J: TRBJ1-5
DNA: TGTGCCAGCAACAGAGGGAATCAGCCCCAGCATTTT
CDR3: CASNRGNQPQHF

V: TRBV5-1
D: .
length: 13
size: .
J: TRBJ1-2
DNA: TGCGCCAGCAGCTTGGGACTTTCCTATGGCTACACCTTC
CDR3: CASSLGLSYGYTF

V: TRBV5-1
D: .
length: 13
size: few
J: TRBJ2-3
DNA: TGCGCCAGCAGCCCAGGGGCGGCAGATACGCAGTATTTT
CDR3: CASSPGAADTQYF

V: TRBV11-2
D: TRBD1
length: 15
size: .
J: TRBJ2-1
DNA: TGTGCCAGCAGCCCCCGGACAGGGTTTTACAATGAGCAGTTCTTC
CDR3: CASSPRTGFYNEQFF

V: TRBV29-1
D: .
length: 11
size: .
J: TRBJ1-2
DNA: TGCAGCGTTGCTGTCTCGGATGGCTACACCTTC
CDR3: CSVAVSDGYTF

V: TRBV19
D: .
length: 15
size: .
J: TRBJ1-1
DNA: TGTGCCAGTAAAACAGGGTTTGGTCTTCGCGCTGAAGCTTTCTTT
CDR3: CASKTGFGLRAEAFF

V: TRBV6-5
D: .
length: 12
size: few
J: TRBJ2-7
DNA: TGTGCCAGCGGCCAGCTGAACTACGAGCAGTACTTC
CDR3: CASGQLNYEQYF

V: TRBV7-9
D: TRBD2
length: 16
size: few
J: TRBJ2-5
DNA: TGTGCCAGCAGCCCCGGGAGCGGGGCGAGGAAAGAGACCCAGTACTTC
CDR3: CASSPGSGARKETQYF

V: TRBV4-2
D: TRBD1
length: 17
size: once
J: TRBJ1-2
DNA: TGTGCCAGCAGCCAAGAGCTAGGGCCAGGGGGGTCCTATGGCTACACCTTC
CDR3: CASSQELGPGGSYGYTF

V: TRBV7-9
D: TRBD2
length: 15
size: .
J: TRBJ2-1
DNA: TGTGCCAGCAGCCGGGGATTAACTAGCGAGGGAGAGCAGTTCTTC
CDR3: CASSRGLTSEGEQFF

V: TRBV27
D: TRBD2
length: 13
size: .
J: TRBJ2-7
DNA: TGTGCCGCGGGGGGTTCGCTATCCTACGAGCAGTACTTC
CDR3: CAAGGSLSYEQYF

V: TRBV10-3
D: TRBD2
length: 15
size: .
J: TRBJ2-3
DNA: TGTGCCATCAGTGAGGGGACTAGCGGCACAGATACGCAGTATTTT
CDR3: CAISEGTSGTDTQYF

V: TRBV7-9
D: TRBD2
length: 17
size: .
J: TRBJ2-3
DNA: TGTGCCAGCAGCTTCGTCGGGCTAGCGGATAGCACAGATACGCAGTATTTT
CDR3: CASSFVGLADSTDTQYF

V: TRBV13
D: .
length: 16
size: .
J: TRBJ1-1
DNA: TGTGCCAGCAGCAGATTTACGCGGGGGCCCAACACTGAAGCTTTCTTT
CDR3: CASSRFTRGPNTEAFF

V: TRBV6-6
D: TRBD2
length: 16
size: .
J: TRBJ2-7
DNA: TGTGCCAGCAGCCGACCTCGGACTAGCGGGAACTACGAGCAGTACTTC
CDR3: CASSRPRTSGNYEQYF

V: TRBV18
D: .
length: 13
size: .
J: TRBJ2-7
DNA: TGTGCCAGCTCACCATCGGGCTCCTACGAGCAGTACTTC
CDR3: CASSPSGSYEQYF

V: TRBV10-2
D: .
length: 14
size: .
J: TRBJ1-3
DNA: TGCGCCAGCAGTGGATCAGGGGCTGGAAACACCATATATTTT
CDR3: CASSGSGAGNTIYF

V: TRBV5-4
D: .
length: 15
size: .
J: TRBJ2-1
DNA: TGTGCCAGCAGCTTTGGGAGAATCTCCTACAATGAGCAGTTCTTC
CDR3: CASSFGRISYNEQFF

V: TRBV5-1
D: TRBD1
length: 16
size: .
J: TRBJ1-2
DNA: TGCGCCAGCAGCTTTTTTCTACAGGGGGCCTCAAATGGCTACACCTTC
CDR3: CASSFFLQGASNGYTF

V: TRBV11-2
D: .
length: 12
size: few
J: TRBJ1-5
DNA: TGTGCCAGCAGCTTAGTCTCAGGGCCCCAGCATTTT
CDR3: CASSLVSGPQHF

V: TRBV19
D: .
length: 13
size: .
J: TRBJ1-1
DNA: TGTGCCAGTACCGACCGTCCGGGAGCTGAAGCTTTCTTT
CDR3: CASTDRPGAEAFF

V: TRBV28
D: .
length: 14
size: few
J: TRBJ2-7
DNA: TGTGCCAGCAGTTTAGTGGGGCCCCTGTACGAGCAGTACTTC
CDR3: CASSLVGPLYEQYF

V: TRBV27
D: .
length: 14
size: .
J: TRBJ2-2
DNA: TGTGCCAGCCGCAGGAGGAGAGACACCGGGGAGCTGTTTTTT
CDR3: CASRRRRDTGELFF

V: TRBV18
D: .
length: 13
size: .
J: TRBJ1-1
DNA: TGTGCCAGCTCCCGCGGGGAATCCACTGAAGCTTTCTTT
CDR3: CASSRGESTEAFF

V: TRBV6-5
D: .
length: 15
size: .
J: TRBJ1-1
DNA: TGTGCCAGCAGCCGCCGGGACACCGTGAACACTGAAGCTTTCTTT
CDR3: CASSRRDTVNTEAFF

V: TRBV11-2
D: TRBD2
length: 17
size: .
J: TRBJ2-7
DNA: TGTGCCAGCAGCCTGGCTACGGGACTAGCGGGAGGCAGGGAGCAGTACTTC
CDR3: CASSLATGLAGGREQYF

V: TRBV9
D: .
length: 16
size: .
J: TRBJ2-1
DNA: TGTGCCAGCAGCGTCTCCGACGGGGGACTTTACAATGAGCAGTTCTTC
CDR3: CASSVSDGGLYNEQFF

V: TRBV11-2
D: TRBD1
length: 15
size: few
J: TRBJ2-1
DNA: TGTGCCAGCAGCTTGGGACAGACAACCTACAATGAGCAGTTCTTC
CDR3: CASSLGQTTYNEQFF

V: TRBV7-3
D: .
length: 15
size: few
J: TRBJ2-7
DNA: TGTGCCAGCAGCTTAGTAGCCCTGTCGGCCTACGAGCAGTACTTC
CDR3: CASSLVALSAYEQYF

V: TRBV19
D: .
length: 13
size: .
J: TRBJ1-4
DNA: TGTGCCAGTAGTACCCAGGTCAATGAAAAACTGTTTTTT
CDR3: CASSTQVNEKLFF

V: TRBV4-2
D: .
length: 15
size: few
J: TRBJ1-2
DNA: TGTGCCAGCAGCCAAGATCCGGGCAGGGCTTATGGCTACACCTTC
CDR3: CASSQDPGRAYGYTF